This T cell receptor beta chain was recorded in a study of T cells in Graves' hyperthyroidism and ophthalmopathy. Study results and caveats: Blood samples included most of the expanded thyroid clonotypes exceeding 0.001.

V shed 5 bases and J shed 0 bases, with 11 bases lying between them. Germline V gene lookup returns CDR1 LNHNV and CDR2 YYDKDF (reference sequence). The CDR3 spans 14 residues. The TCR beta CDR3 regions underwent amplification using RNA transcripts as the source. The TCR CDR3 was amplified in a first-round RT-PCR using the HTBI primer set. MiXCR, applied by TCRdb to the multiplex PCR reads, yields one record per CDR3 protein. Of more than 550,000 distinct CDR3 sequences in the sample, approximately 15% are singletons; the top ten hold roughly a sixth. Newly diagnosed patients aged 18 to 65 had hyperthyroidism of under 2 months' duration. This clonotype appeared a few times. What it binds is not known.

The sequenced sample was blood. The receptor comes from a man aged 45-65 years with Graves' hyperthyroidism. V is TRBV15 and J is TRBJ2-7; TRBD2 might be the D (5 bases). CDR3 protein: CATSVTRGSYEQYF. CDR3 sequence (DNA): TGTGCCACCAGCGTTACCCGGGGCTCCTACGAGCAGTACTTC.